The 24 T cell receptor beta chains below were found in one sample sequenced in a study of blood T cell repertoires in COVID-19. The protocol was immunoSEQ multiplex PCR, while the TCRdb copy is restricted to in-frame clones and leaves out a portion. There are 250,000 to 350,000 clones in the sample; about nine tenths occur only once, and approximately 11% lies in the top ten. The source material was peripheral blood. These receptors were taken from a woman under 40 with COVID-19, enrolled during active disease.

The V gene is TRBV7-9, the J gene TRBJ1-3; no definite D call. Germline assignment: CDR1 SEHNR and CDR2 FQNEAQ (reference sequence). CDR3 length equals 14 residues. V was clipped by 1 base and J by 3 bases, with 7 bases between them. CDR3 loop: CASSLESGGNTIYF. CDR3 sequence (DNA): TGTGCCAGCAGCTTAGAATCCGGTGGAAACACCATATATTTT.

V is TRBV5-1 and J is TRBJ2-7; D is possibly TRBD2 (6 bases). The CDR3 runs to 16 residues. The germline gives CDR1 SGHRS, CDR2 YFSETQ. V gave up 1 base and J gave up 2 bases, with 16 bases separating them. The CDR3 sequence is CASSLTPQRATYEQYF. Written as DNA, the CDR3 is TGCGCCAGCAGCTTGACCCCCCAGCGGGCCACCTACGAGCAGTACTTC.

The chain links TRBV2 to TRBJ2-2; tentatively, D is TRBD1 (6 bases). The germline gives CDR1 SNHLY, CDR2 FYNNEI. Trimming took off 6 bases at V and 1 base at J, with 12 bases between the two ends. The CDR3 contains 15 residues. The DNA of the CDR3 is TGTGCCAGCAGACCCAGGGGTTTGAACACCGGGGAGCTGTTTTTT. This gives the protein CASRPRGLNTGELFF.

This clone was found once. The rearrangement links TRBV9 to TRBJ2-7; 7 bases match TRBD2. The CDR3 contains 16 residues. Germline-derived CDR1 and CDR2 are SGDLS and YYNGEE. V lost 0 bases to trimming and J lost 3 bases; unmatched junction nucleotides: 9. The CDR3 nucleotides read TGTGCCAGCAGCGTAGCGCGGGCTAGCGGTTTCTACGAGCAGTACTTC. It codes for CASSVARASGFYEQYF.

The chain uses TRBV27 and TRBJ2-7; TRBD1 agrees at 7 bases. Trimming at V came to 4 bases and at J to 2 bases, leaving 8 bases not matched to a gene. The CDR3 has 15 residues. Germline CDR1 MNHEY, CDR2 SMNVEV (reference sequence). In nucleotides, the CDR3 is TGTGCCAGCAGTTCTTTGACAGGGTTAACCTACGAGCAGTACTTC. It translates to CASSSLTGLTYEQYF.

CDR3 nucleotides: TGTGCCAGCAGTTCGGGACAGAGAGAGCAGCCCCAGCATTTT. It is translated as CASSSGQREQPQHF. The V and J genes are TRBV28 and TRBJ1-5, with 7 bases fitting TRBD1. The CDR3 covers 14 residues. In germline, CDR1 is MDHEN, CDR2 SYDVKM. The J segment lost 7 bases and the V segment lost 4 bases, leaving 7 bases of the junction unmatched.

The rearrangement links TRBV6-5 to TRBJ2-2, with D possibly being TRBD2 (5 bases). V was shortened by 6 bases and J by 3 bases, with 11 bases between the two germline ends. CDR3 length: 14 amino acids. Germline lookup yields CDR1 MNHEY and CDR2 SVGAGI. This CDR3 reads CASSQNGDTGELFF. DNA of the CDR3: TGTGCCAGCAGCCAGAACGGGGACACCGGGGAGCTGTTTTTT.

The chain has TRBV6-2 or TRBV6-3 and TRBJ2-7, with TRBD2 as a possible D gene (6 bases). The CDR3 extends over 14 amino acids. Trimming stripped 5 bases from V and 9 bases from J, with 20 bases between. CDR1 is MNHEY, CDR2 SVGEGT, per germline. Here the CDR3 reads CASSDGTSSWWQYF. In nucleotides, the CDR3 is TGTGCCAGCAGTGACGGGACTTCCTCGTGGTGGCAGTACTTC.

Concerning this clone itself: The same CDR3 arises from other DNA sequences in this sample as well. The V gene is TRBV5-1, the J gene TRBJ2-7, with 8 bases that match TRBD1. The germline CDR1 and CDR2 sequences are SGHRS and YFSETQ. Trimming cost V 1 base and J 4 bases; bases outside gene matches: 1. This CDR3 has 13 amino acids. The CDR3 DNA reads TGCGCCAGCAGCTTGACAGGGGGGTACGAGCAGTACTTC. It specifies CASSLTGGYEQYF.

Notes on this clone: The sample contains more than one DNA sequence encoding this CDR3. The CDR3 is CASSFPGGGNQPQHF. In DNA form, the CDR3 reads TGTGCCAGCAGTTTCCCGGGGGGCGGCAATCAGCCCCAGCATTTT. The gene calls are TRBV28 and TRBJ1-5; possible D gene TRBD1, 6 bases. Germline-derived CDR1 and CDR2 are MDHEN and SYDVKM. This CDR3 is 15 amino acids long. V was pared by 3 bases and J by 2 bases, with 11 bases between.

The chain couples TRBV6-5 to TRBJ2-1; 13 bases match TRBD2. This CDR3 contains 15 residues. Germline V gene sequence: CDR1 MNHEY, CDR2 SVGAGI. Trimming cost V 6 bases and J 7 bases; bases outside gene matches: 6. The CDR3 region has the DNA TGTGCCAGCAGCCAACTAGCGGGAGGGCTTAATGAGCAGTTCTTC. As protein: CASSQLAGGLNEQFF.

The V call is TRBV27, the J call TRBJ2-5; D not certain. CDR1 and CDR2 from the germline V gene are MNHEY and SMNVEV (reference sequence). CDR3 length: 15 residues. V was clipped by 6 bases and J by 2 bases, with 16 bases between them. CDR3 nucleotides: TGTGCCAGCAGGGCCCCTAGATTCGGACAAGAGACCCAGTACTTC. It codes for CASRAPRFGQETQYF.

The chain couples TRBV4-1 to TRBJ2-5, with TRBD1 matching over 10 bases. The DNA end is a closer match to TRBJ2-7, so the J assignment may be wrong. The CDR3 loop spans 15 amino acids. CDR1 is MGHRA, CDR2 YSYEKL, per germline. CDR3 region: CASSQRTGGSYEQYF. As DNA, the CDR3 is TGCGCCAGCAGCCAAAGGACAGGGGGCTCCTACGAGCAGTACTTC.

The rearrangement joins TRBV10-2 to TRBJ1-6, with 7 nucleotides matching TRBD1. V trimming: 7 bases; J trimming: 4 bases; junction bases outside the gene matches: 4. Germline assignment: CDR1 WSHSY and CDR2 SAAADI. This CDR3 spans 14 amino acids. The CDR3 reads CASNLQGYNSPLHF. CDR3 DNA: TGCGCCAGCAATCTACAGGGGTATAATTCACCCCTCCACTTT.

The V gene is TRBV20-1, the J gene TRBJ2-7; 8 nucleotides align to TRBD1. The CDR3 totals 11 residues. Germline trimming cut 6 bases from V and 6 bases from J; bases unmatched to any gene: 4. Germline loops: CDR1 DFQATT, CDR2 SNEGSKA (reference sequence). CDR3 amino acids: CSADRESEQYF. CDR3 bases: TGCAGTGCGGACAGGGAAAGCGAGCAGTACTTC.

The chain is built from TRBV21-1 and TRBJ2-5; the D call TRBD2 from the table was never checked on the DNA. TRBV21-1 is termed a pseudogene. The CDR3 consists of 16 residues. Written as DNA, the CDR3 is TGTGCCAGCAGCAGGGCTAGCGGGAGTTGGAGCGAGACCCAGTACTTC. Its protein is CASSRASGSWSETQYF.

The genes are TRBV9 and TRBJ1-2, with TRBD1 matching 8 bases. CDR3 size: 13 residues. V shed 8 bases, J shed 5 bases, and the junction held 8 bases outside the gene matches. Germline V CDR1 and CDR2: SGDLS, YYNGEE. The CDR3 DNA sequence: TGTGCCAGTTCTCAGGGGGCAGGGTATGGCTACACCTTC. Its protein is CASSQGAGYGYTF.

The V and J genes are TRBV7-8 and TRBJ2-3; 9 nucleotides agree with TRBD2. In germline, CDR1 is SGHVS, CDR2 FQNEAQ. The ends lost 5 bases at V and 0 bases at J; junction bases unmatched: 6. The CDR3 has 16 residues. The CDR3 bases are TGTGCCAGCAGCCTACTTAGCGGGAGTAGCACAGATACGCAGTATTTT. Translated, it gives CASSLLSGSSTDTQYF.

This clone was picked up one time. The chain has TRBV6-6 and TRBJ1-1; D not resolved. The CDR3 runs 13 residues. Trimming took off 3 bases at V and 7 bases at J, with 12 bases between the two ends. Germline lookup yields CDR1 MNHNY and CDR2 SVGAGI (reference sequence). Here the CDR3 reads CASSYSRENEAFF. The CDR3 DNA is TGTGCCAGCAGTTATAGCCGAGAAAATGAAGCTTTCTTT.

The CDR3 region is CASSYSNRPETQYF. The CDR3 region has the DNA TGTGCCAGCAGTTACTCGAACAGGCCCGAGACCCAGTACTTC. This chain uses TRBV6-5 with TRBJ2-5; perhaps TRBD1 as D (5 bases). The V gene lost 0 bases and the J gene lost 5 bases, with 10 bases spanning the gap. The CDR3 length is 14 residues. The germline gives CDR1 MNHEY, CDR2 SVGAGI.

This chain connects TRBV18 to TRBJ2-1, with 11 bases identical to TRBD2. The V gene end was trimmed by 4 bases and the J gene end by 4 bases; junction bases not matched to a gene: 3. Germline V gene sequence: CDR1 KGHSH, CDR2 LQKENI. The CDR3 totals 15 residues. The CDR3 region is CASSQGLAAYNEQFF. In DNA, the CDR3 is TGTGCCAGCTCACAGGGACTAGCGGCATACAATGAGCAGTTCTTC. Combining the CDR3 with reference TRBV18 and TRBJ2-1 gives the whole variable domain NAGVMQNPRHLVRRRGQEARLRCSPMKGHSHVYWYRQLPEEGLKFMVYLQKENIIDESGMPKERFSAEFPKEGPSILRIQQVVRGDSAAYFCASSQGLAAYNEQFFGPGTRLTVL.

CDR3 sequence: CASSSRQQGPQETQYF. The CDR3, as DNA: TGTGCCAGCAGCTCCCGACAACAGGGGCCCCAAGAGACCCAGTACTTC. The chain couples TRBV7-2 to TRBJ2-5; 7 positions match TRBD1. Germline CDR1 reads SGHTA; CDR2 reads FQGNSA. With V trimmed by 4 bases and J by 1 base, 9 bases remained unmatched. This CDR3 is 16 amino acids long.

The CDR3 DNA is TGTGCCAGCAGTTTAGGTGGCGGGGGCCTGGGGAATGAGCAGTTCTTC. Translation: CASSLGGGGLGNEQFF. The J gene is TRBJ2-1, the V gene TRBV28, with a weak D call TRBD2 (7 bases). This CDR3 comprises 16 residues. Trimming stripped 2 bases from V and 7 bases from J, with 18 bases between. Per the germline V gene, CDR1 is MDHEN and CDR2 is SYDVKM. Filled out from reference TRBV28 and TRBJ2-1, the complete variable domain reads DVKVTQSSRYLVKRTGEKVFLECVQDMDHENMFWYRQDPGLGLRLIYFSYDVKMKEKGDIPEGYSVSREKKERFSLILESASTNQTSMYLCASSLGGGGLGNEQFFGPGTRLTVL.

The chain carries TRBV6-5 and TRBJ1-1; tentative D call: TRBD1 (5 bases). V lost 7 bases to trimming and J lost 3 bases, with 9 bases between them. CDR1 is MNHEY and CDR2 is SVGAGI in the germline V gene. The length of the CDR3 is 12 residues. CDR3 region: CASIREYTEAFF. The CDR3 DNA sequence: TGTGCCAGCATCAGGGAATACACTGAAGCTTTCTTT.